This T cell receptor (beta chain) was identified during a study of shared clonotypes between healthy human individuals. Assay: immunoSEQ multiplex PCR; the TCRdb copy retains only in-frame clones and omits some. The table has 2 million to 2.5 million clones, approximately 93% seen once. This CDR3 contains 11 residues. Germline CDR1 reads SGDLS; CDR2 reads YYNGEE. The V gene lost 5 bases and the J gene lost 6 bases, with 9 bases spanning the gap. V and J are TRBV9 and TRBJ2-7; tentatively, D is TRBD2 (5 bases). Sequenced input: naive CD4+ T cells from PBMCs. Subset reported: CD45RA+ positively selected. The sequence came from a man aged 18-30 years in good health. Some clones in this sample may be carry-over from other donors' samples. In DNA form, the CDR3 reads TGTGCCAGCAGACTAGGCTGCGAGCAGTACTTC. Protein product: CASRLGCEQYF. Drawing the rest from reference TRBV9 and TRBJ2-7, the complete variable domain is DSGVTQTPKHLITATGQRVTLRCSPRSGDLSVYWYQQSLDQGLQFLIQYYNGEERAKGNILERFSAQQFPDLHSELNLSSLELGDSALYFCASRLGCEQYFGPGTRLTVT.